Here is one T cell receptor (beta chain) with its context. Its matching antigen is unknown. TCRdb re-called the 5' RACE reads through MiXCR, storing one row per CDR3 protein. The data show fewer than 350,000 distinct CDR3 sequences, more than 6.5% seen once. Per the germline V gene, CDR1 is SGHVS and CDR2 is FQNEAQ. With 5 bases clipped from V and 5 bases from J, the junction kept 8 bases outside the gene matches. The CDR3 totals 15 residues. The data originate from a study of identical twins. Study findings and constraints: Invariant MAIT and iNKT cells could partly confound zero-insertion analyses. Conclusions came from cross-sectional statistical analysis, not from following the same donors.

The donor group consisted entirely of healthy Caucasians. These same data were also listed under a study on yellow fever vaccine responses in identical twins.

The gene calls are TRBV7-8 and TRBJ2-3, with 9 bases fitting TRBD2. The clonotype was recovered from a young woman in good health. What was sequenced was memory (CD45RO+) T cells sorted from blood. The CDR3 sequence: CASSLGTSNGDTQYF. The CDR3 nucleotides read TGTGCCAGCAGCCTAGGGACTAGCAACGGAGATACGCAGTATTTT.